The clone carrying this T cell receptor (beta chain) was seen just once. This record comes from a study of OX40 agonist ivuxolimab in advanced cancers. V lost 5 bases and J 0 bases, leaving 17 bases between the germline ends. Germline-derived CDR1 and CDR2 are MDHEN and SYDVKM. The CDR3 is made up of 17 amino acids. The table came from immunoSEQ multiplex PCR; TCRdb's copy has only in-frame clones and leaves some out. The table lists tens of thousands of clones, 89% of them singletons. The TCR sequence derives from an adult with an advanced solid tumor such as melanoma, head and neck, liver or kidney cancer. The sample consisted of CD4+ or CD8+ T cells sorted from blood, taken in a trial of the OX40 agonist ivuxolimab. The J gene is TRBJ1-5, the V gene TRBV28; no firm D call. As DNA, the CDR3 is TGTGCCAGCAGTCCGCCTTTGGATACGGCTAGCAATCAGCCCCAGCATTTT. This translates into CASSPPLDTASNQPQHF.